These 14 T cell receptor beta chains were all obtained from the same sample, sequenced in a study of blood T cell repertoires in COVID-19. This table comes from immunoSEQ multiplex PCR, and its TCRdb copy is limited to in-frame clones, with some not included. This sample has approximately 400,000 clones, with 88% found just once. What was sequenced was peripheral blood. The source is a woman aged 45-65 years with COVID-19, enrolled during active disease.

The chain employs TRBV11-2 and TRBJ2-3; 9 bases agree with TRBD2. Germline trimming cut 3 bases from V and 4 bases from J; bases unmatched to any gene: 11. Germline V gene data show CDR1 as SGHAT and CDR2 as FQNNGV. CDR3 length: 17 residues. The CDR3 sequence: CASSFRVSGGKADTQYF. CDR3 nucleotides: TGTGCCAGCAGCTTCCGCGTCAGCGGGGGGAAGGCAGATACGCAGTATTTT.

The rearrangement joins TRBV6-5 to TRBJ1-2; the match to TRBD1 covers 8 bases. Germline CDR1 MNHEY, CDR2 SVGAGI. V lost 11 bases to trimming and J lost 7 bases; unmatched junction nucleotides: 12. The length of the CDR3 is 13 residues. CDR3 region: CAGSSDREGGYTF. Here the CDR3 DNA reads TGTGCCGGATCCTCGGACAGGGAAGGTGGCTACACCTTC.

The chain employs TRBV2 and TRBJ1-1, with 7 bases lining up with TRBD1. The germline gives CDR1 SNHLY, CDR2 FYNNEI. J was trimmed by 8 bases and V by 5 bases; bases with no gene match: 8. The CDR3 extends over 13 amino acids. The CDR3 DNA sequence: TGTGCCAGCAGTTCCGCACAACAGGGGGAAGCTTTCTTT. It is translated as CASSSAQQGEAFF.

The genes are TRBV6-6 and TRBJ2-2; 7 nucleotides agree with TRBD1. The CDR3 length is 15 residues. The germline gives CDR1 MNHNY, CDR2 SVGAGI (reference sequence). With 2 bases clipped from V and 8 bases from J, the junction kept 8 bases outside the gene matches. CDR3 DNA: TGTGCCAGCAGTTACAAGGCCAGGGGGTTGGGGGAGCTGTTTTTT. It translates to CASSYKARGLGELFF.

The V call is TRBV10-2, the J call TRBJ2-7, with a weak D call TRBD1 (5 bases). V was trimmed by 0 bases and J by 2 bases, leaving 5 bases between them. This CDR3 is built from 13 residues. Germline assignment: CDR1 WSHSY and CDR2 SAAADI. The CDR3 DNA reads TGCGCCAGCAGTGAGTCGACAGCCTACGAGCAGTACTTC. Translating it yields CASSESTAYEQYF.

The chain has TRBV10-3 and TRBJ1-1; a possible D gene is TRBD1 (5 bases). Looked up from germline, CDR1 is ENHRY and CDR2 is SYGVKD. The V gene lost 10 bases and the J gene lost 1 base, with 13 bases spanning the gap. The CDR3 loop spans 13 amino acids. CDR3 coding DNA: TGTGCCACCTTTATGGGGCAGAACACTGAAGCTTTCTTT. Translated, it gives CATFMGQNTEAFF.

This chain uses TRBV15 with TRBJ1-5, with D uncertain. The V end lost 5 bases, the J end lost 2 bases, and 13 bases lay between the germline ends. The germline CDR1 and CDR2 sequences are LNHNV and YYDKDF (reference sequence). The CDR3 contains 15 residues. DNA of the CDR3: TGTGCCACCAGCGCAGGAGGCAGGCGCAATCAGCCCCAGCATTTT. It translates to CATSAGGRRNQPQHF.

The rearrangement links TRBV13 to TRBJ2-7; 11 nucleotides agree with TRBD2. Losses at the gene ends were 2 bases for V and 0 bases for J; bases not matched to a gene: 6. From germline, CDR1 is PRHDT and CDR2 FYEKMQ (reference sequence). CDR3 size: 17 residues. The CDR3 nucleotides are TGTGCCAGCAGCTTAACTAGCGGGGGCCTTAGCTCCTACGAGCAGTACTTC. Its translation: CASSLTSGGLSSYEQYF.

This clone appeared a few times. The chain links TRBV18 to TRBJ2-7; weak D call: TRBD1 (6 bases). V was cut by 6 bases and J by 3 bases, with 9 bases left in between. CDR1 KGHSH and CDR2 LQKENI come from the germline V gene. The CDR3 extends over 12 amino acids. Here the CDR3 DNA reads TGTGCCAGCTCCCGGACAGACTACGAGCAGTACTTC. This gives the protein CASSRTDYEQYF.

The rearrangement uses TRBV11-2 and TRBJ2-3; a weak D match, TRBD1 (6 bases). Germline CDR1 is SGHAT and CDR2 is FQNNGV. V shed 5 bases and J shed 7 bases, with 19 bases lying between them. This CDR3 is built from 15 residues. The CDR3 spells CASSQPPGARHTQYF. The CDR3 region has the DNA TGTGCCAGCAGCCAACCCCCAGGGGCCCGGCATACGCAGTATTTT. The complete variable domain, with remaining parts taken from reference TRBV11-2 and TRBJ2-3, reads EAGVAQSPRYKIIEKRQSVAFWCNPISGHATLYWYQQILGQGPKLLIQFQNNGVVDDSQLPKDRFSAERLKGVDSTLKIQPAKLEDSAVYLCASSQPPGARHTQYFGPGTRLTVL.

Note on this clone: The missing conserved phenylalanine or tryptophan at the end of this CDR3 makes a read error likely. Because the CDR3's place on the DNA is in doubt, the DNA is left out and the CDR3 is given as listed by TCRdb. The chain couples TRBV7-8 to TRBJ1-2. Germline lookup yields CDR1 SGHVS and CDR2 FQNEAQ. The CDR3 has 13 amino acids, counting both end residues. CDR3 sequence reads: CASSLGAQGGIWL.

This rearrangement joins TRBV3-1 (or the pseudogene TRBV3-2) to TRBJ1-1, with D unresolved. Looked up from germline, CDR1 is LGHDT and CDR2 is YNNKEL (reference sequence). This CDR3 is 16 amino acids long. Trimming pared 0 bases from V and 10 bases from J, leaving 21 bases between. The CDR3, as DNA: TGTGCCAGCAGCCAAGAAGGGAGTCTGAGGGTGCGGGGAGCTTTCTTT. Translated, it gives CASSQEGSLRVRGAFF.

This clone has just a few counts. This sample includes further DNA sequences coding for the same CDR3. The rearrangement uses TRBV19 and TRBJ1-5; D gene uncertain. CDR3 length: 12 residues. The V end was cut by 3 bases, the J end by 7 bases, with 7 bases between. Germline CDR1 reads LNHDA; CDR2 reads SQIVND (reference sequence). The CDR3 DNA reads TGTGCCAGTAGTATCGGCGGACAGCCCCAGCATTTT. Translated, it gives CASSIGGQPQHF.

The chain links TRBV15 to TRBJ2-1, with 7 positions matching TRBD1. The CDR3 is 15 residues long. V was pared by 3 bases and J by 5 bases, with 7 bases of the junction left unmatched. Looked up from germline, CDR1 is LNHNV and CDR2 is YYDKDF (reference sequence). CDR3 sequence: CATSSRPQGDNEQFF. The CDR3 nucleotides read TGTGCCACCAGCAGCCGGCCCCAGGGGGACAATGAGCAGTTCTTC.